This T cell receptor (beta chain) is from a study of shared clonotypes between healthy human individuals. This CDR3 comprises 14 residues. Germline V gene sequence: CDR1 SGHDT, CDR2 YYEEEE. Trimming shortened V by 4 bases and J by 4 bases, and 11 bases separated the two germline ends. Some 90 million PBMCs served as the genomic DNA source for unsorted samples. Assay runs were performed at deep level. Amplification in unsorted PBMC replicate PCRs started from approximately 300 ng DNA, which equals tens of thousands of T cell genomes. Methods used by the authors: Junction-only immunoSEQ sequences carried no quality scores, so filtering differed. Profiling relied on immunoSEQ multiplex PCR, and the TCRdb table lists in-frame clones only, not all of them. The V and J calls and clone size come from that table; D and trimming were worked out from the DNA. The sample lists hundreds of thousands of clones, around 78% seen once, with about 12% in the top ten.

This rearrangement joins TRBV5-6 to TRBJ2-2; the D gene is possibly TRBD1 (5 bases). The receptor's source is a middle-aged woman in good health. Some clones in this sample may be carry-over from other donors' samples. The sequenced material came from PBMCs. CDR3 bases: TGTGCCAGCAGCGGAGCAGGGATCACCGGGGAGCTGTTTTTT. This sequence encodes CASSGAGITGELFF.